A single T cell receptor (beta chain) is shown here with its context. The target antigen is unknown. The sample is drawn from a study of T cell responses to AZD1222 COVID-19 vaccine. Study-wide context: Second doses that came at about 4 or about 12 weeks were put together. Findings of the study overall: Unmutated variant regions are reportedly the target of nearly half of TCRs that are spike-specific. Two doses of AZD1222 preceded a rise in Spike-specific TCR breadth and depth. White British people made up most donors, females outnumbered males, and clonal diversity was possibly underestimated.

Germline V gene data show CDR1 as KGHSH and CDR2 as LQKENI. CDR3 size: 13 residues. Trimming shortened V by 3 bases and J by 7 bases, and 10 bases separated the two germline ends. Measured with immunoSEQ multiplex PCR; TCRdb has only the in-frame clones, and not every one. The sample contains some 150,000 clones, 85% to 90% of which appear only once. J is TRBJ2-1 and V is TRBV18; D uncertain. This specimen consisted of peripheral blood, obtained on day 0 of AZD1222 vaccination. This receptor was taken from an adult in good health. CDR3 nucleotides: TGTGCCAGCTCACCCCCTACGTTGAATGAGCAGTTCTTC. This sequence encodes CASSPPTLNEQFF.